Listed below are T cell receptor beta chains from one sample, sequenced in a study of blood T cell repertoires in COVID-19. TCRdb's table, derived via immunoSEQ multiplex PCR, lists solely in-frame clones and lacks some. The sample yields about 270,000 clones, approximately 84% seen once. The material sequenced was peripheral blood. Receptors originate from a human donor with COVID-19, enrolled during active disease. The donor label of this sample is uncertain. Both conserved end residues are part of each CDR3. The D gene is left open where the match is weak. Clone size is not always given. Where it is, it says once, few, many or a class for expanded clones.

V,J,D,size,CDR3,DNA
TRBV9,TRBJ2-3,TRBD2,NA,CASSVGSGGGVDTQYF,TGTGCCAGCAGCGTAGGGAGCGGGGGGGGTGTGGATACGCAGTATTTT
TRBV27,TRBJ2-4,TRBD1,NA,CASSLVGQGLGNIQYF,TGTGCCAGCAGTTTAGTGGGACAGGGTCTAGGAAACATTCAGTACTTC
TRBV5-4,TRBJ2-3,TRBD2,NA,CASSLRRTSGSGPTDTQYF,TGTGCCAGCAGCTTGCGCCGGACTAGCGGGAGTGGTCCGACAGATACGCAGTATTTT
TRBV19,TRBJ2-3,NA,once,CASSMLRTDTQYF,TGTGCCAGTAGTATGTTGAGGACAGATACGCAGTATTTT
TRBV5-1,TRBJ2-2,NA,NA,CASSLGGTGELFF,TGCGCCAGCAGCTTGGGAGGAACCGGGGAGCTGTTTTTT
TRBV6-2/TRBV6-3,TRBJ2-1,TRBD2,NA,CASRPSGSRNEQFF,TGTGCCAGCAGGCCTAGCGGGAGTAGAAATGAGCAGTTCTTC
TRBV6-4,TRBJ1-6,TRBD1,NA,CASTRTGSRSPLHF,TGTGCCAGCACGAGGACAGGCTCCCGGTCACCCCTCCACTTT
TRBV5-1,TRBJ2-1,TRBD2,NA,CASSGGLAGPSYNEQFF,TGCGCCAGCAGCGGGGGACTAGCGGGGCCCTCCTACAATGAGCAGTTCTTC
TRBV5-1,TRBJ2-1,TRBD2,NA,CASSSSGSGFYNEQFF,TGCGCCAGCAGCTCTAGCGGGAGTGGGTTCTACAATGAGCAGTTCTTC
TRBV15,TRBJ1-5,NA,NA,CATSRDRGSSQPQHF,TGTGCCACCAGCAGAGATCGGGGGTCGAGTCAGCCCCAGCATTTT
TRBV30,TRBJ1-2,NA,NA,CAWSRGGGYTF,TGTGCCTGGAGTAGGGGGGGAGGCTACACCTTC
TRBV7-9,TRBJ2-5,NA,NA,CASTEMATGQETQYF,TGTGCCAGCACCGAAATGGCCACGGGGCAAGAGACCCAGTACTTC
TRBV18,TRBJ1-1,NA,NA,CASSPATQGLTEAFF,TGTGCCAGCTCACCGGCTACGCAGGGGCTCACTGAAGCTTTCTTT
TRBV19,TRBJ2-1,TRBD2,once,CASTVKSGRVVDNEQFF,TGTGCCAGTACCGTAAAGAGCGGGAGGGTTGTGGACAATGAGCAGTTCTTC
TRBV7-8,TRBJ2-2,NA,few,CASSAAGANTGELFF,TGTGCCAGCAGCGCCGCTGGGGCTAACACCGGGGAGCTGTTTTTT
TRBV6-5,TRBJ2-5,TRBD2,NA,CASSYSASGRPGYF,TGTGCCAGCAGTTACTCGGCTAGCGGGAGGCCCGGATACTTC
TRBV5-1,TRBJ1-2,TRBD1,NA,CASSPFVGQGYGYTF,TGCGCCAGCAGCCCCTTTGTAGGACAGGGCTATGGCTACACCTTC
TRBV30,TRBJ1-1,NA,NA,CAWSKGDGTEAFF,TGTGCCTGGTCAAAGGGGGATGGGACTGAAGCTTTCTTT
TRBV29-1,TRBJ2-1,TRBD1,NA,CSSSSGQGEQFF,TGCAGCTCTTCCTCCGGACAGGGTGAGCAGTTCTTC
TRBV6-6,TRBJ2-1,NA,once,CASGLPPYNEQFF,TGTGCCAGCGGACTACCTCCCTACAATGAGCAGTTCTTC
TRBV7-9,TRBJ2-1,TRBD2,NA,CASSQSTSGSFNEQFF,TGTGCCAGCAGCCAAAGCACTAGCGGGAGTTTCAATGAGCAGTTCTTC